A selection of T cell receptor beta chains follows, all from one sample in a study of graft-versus-host responses after intestinal transplantation. Here immunoSEQ multiplex PCR was the method, and the copy in TCRdb shows in-frame clones only, minus some. The sample has approximately 88,000 clones; roughly 93% are singletons. These receptors have no identified antigens. The sample here was unstimulated CD4+ T cells sorted from spleen or lymph node cells, taken before transplant. Receptor source: a human donor who was the organ donor for an intestinal transplant. Each CDR3 is given with its conserved first and last residue. The order of the fields is V gene, J gene, CDR3 protein.

TRBV18	TRBJ2-7	CASSPGQGFYEQYF
TRBV7-6	TRBJ1-5	CASSPTPGVGAPQHF
TRBV6-1	TRBJ1-5	CASSDAGTGLNQPQHF
TRBV28	TRBJ1-2	CASTTPGTGYSGYTF
TRBV5-6	TRBJ2-7	CASRELGQGATYEQYF
TRBV5-8	TRBJ2-5	CASSFGGTSVETQYF
TRBV5-5	TRBJ2-1	CASSLNLGHYNEQFF
TRBV28	TRBJ1-5	CASRQTGGSVQPQHF
TRBV7-9	TRBJ1-6	CASSHAGGHSPLHF
TRBV19	TRBJ1-5	CASSLRDTQFNQPQHF